This TCR beta chain was found in a study of T-cell memory formation after mild COVID-19. Study-wide results and caveats: There were some responding clones in pre-infection memory, which suggested that cross-reactive memory had joined.

One entry per CDR3 protein, called by TCRdb with MiXCR from the 5' RACE reads. The sample has some 130,000 distinct CDR3 sequences, under 30% seen once. Germline assignment: CDR1 MGHDK and CDR2 SYGVNS. The CDR3 sequence is 17 residues long. V lost 3 bases and J lost 4, with 20 bases in between. This clonotype was detected only a few times. The target antigen is unknown. Sample: PBMCs or a T cell subset sorted from them (not recorded which). The chain uses TRBV25-1 and TRBJ2-3, with a possible D match to TRBD2 (6 bases). The source is an adult woman who had mild COVID-19 (a few samples of this study predate the infection). Cell type and time point are not known. Written as DNA, the CDR3 is TGTGCCAGCAGTGAGTGGGACTCTTCCGGCACGGCAGATACGCAGTATTTT. This codes for CASSEWDSSGTADTQYF.